A selection of T cell receptor beta chains follows, all from one sample in a study of shared clonotypes between healthy human individuals. Clones were read by immunoSEQ multiplex PCR, and TCRdb kept only the in-frame ones, dropping some. Of around 640,000 clones in the sample, approximately 96% were seen once. What was sequenced was naive CD8+ T cells sorted from blood. These receptor sequences come from a woman aged 25 to 39 in good health. The CDR3 runs from the conserved cysteine through the conserved F or W.

j_gene	v_gene	CDR3aa
TRBJ2-5	TRBV28	CASSFTGGASTQYF
TRBJ2-1	TRBV6-1	CASSSLATYNEQFF
TRBJ1-5	TRBV27	CASSPTGGIQPQHF
TRBJ2-7	TRBV27	CASSAIAGSYEQYF
TRBJ1-1	TRBV2	CASRGWDTEAFF
TRBJ2-4	TRBV18	CASSRLAGGPPAKNIQYF
TRBJ2-7	TRBV27	CASSHRVYYEQYF
TRBJ1-3	TRBV15	CATSEVITGNTIYF
TRBJ2-1	TRBV15	CATRKTSGRYEQFF
TRBJ1-3	TRBV6-5	CASGDSWTTGNTIYF
TRBJ2-1	TRBV28	CASSLRLAGVGEQFF
TRBJ1-6	TRBV4-1	CASSQDRKGAGNSPLHF
TRBJ1-2	TRBV7-9	CASSPGIGGYTF
TRBJ2-7	TRBV10-3	CAISTGLIDEQYF
TRBJ2-7	TRBV6-5	CASSEAPEQYF
TRBJ1-4	TRBV4-1	CASSQVRGEKLFF
TRBJ1-2	TRBV9	CASSGWTVTRYGYTF
TRBJ1-4	TRBV2	CASVPGQTVDAEKLFF
TRBJ2-7	TRBV4-1	CASSLPGWASGWYEQYF
TRBJ2-1	TRBV5-6	CASSLGVSDAQFF
TRBJ1-5	TRBV19	CASSIGEYSNQPQHF
TRBJ1-5	TRBV5-6	CASSLGGTGLQPQHF
TRBJ1-1	TRBV2	CASGRFGRTILNTEAFF
TRBJ1-4	TRBV28	CASSFFQGSNEKLFF
TRBJ2-7	TRBV7-9	CASSLTPWGLALTYEQYF
TRBJ2-2	TRBV11-2	CASSAFPTSGKYTGELFF
TRBJ2-3	TRBV29-1	CSVAGTSSSTDTQYF
TRBJ2-7	TRBV27	CASRLTGRNYEQYF
TRBJ2-1	TRBV2	CASRQTGRDYNEQFF
TRBJ1-1	TRBV9	CASSVEGTAEAFF
TRBJ1-5	TRBV7-9	CASSLLGAGQYSNQPQHF
TRBJ1-2	TRBV13	CASSLGQGRYGYTF
TRBJ2-7	TRBV28	CASSFLSGSTYEQYF
TRBJ2-7	TRBV5-8	CASSFGAMAMGEQYF
TRBJ1-2	TRBV7-9	CASSLDHGSDYGYTF
TRBJ1-5	TRBV28	CARWTGRQPQHF
TRBJ2-1	TRBV9	CASSVVGLAGRNEQFF
TRBJ2-1	TRBV5-5	CASSFPFGVSYNEQFF
TRBJ2-5	TRBV19	CASSIGGVFAETQYF
TRBJ1-1	TRBV28	CASSLSPDTEAFF
TRBJ1-1	TRBV30	CAWSVLGGGLRNTEAFF
TRBJ2-7	TRBV23-1	CASSHSLSPEGEQYF
TRBJ1-3	TRBV27	CASSLVSGNTIYF
TRBJ2-7	TRBV28	CASSLWGGPSEQYF
TRBJ1-5	TRBV27	CASSLRQGNQPQHF
TRBJ2-3	TRBV9	CASSVGLGTGVSSTDTQYF
TRBJ2-2	TRBV28	CASSPHDEPPNTGELFF
TRBJ1-1	TRBV28	CASSFRRNTEAFF
TRBJ1-2	TRBV27	CASSTNPGAKYGYTF
TRBJ2-7	TRBV30	CAWSYQGVYEQYF
TRBJ2-2	TRBV19	CASSTVSTGELFF
TRBJ1-2	TRBV30	CASLRTGEDNYGYTF
TRBJ2-1	TRBV27	CASGKHDNYNEQFF
TRBJ1-1	TRBV5-8	CASSRGRHLLNTEAFF
TRBJ1-2	TRBV28	CASSLVQGSYGYTF
TRBJ2-1	TRBV7-2	CASKEAGTSEYNEQFF
TRBJ2-3	TRBV19	CASRVVASTDTQYF